This TCR beta chain was identified during a study of control samples from healthy donors and cancer patients. The V gene lost 3 bases and the J gene lost 1 base, with 6 bases spanning the gap. The CDR3 covers 13 residues. CDR1 is LNHDA, CDR2 SQIVND, per germline (reference sequence). This table comes from immunoSEQ multiplex PCR, and its TCRdb copy is limited to in-frame clones, with some not included. Seen here are some 140,000 clones, around 95% observed once, and the top ten hold 5% to 6.5%. This clonotype was sampled from a man aged 40-49 years in good health. Sequencing was carried out using blood. The J gene is TRBJ1-1, the V gene TRBV19; TRBD1 might be the D (6 bases). The CDR3 loop is CASSMGQNTEAFF. The DNA of the CDR3 is TGTGCCAGTAGTATGGGACAGAACACTGAAGCTTTCTTT.